The 27 T cell receptor beta chains presented below share a single source sample, sequenced in a study of patients and donors after allogeneic stem cell transplantation. A single record per CDR3 protein comes from TCRdb applying MiXCR to the RT-PCR reads. The table includes roughly 190,000 distinct CDR3 sequences, around 41% detected once. The specimen sequenced was blood, either unsorted or a sorted T cell fraction (not recorded which). These receptors originate from a human donor who was either an allogeneic HSCT recipient or a stem cell or donor lymphocyte infusion donor (not recorded which). It is not recorded whose cells these are; they may come from a transplant donor.

The V gene is TRBV30, the J gene TRBJ1-1; D is ambiguous. The CDR3 is made up of 12 amino acids. CDR1 is GTSNPN and CDR2 is SVGIG in the germline V gene (reference sequence). The germline V and J ends were trimmed by 1 base and 7 bases, with 10 bases remaining between them. The CDR3: CAWSGPSVEAFF. Here the CDR3 DNA reads TGTGCCTGGAGTGGACCTTCGGTTGAAGCTTTCTTT.

The V and J genes are TRBV5-6 and TRBJ2-4; no clear D gene. The CDR3 sequence is 13 residues long. CDR1 is SGHDT, CDR2 YYEEEE, per germline. V was shortened by 4 bases and J by 13 bases, with 18 bases between the two germline ends. CDR3 in DNA: TGTGCCAGCAGCCAATCCGGCCCGGATCAGCAGTACTTC. Translated: CASSQSGPDQQYF.

CDR3 nucleotide sequence: TGTGCCAGCAGCTCCGGACAGGGGGCTTACTATGGCTACACCTTC. Encoded protein: CASSSGQGAYYGYTF. This rearrangement joins TRBV5-6 to TRBJ1-2, with 11 bases lining up with TRBD1. This CDR3 comprises 15 residues. The germline CDR1 and CDR2 sequences are SGHDT and YYEEEE. After removal of 3 bases from V and 3 bases from J, the junction contained 4 bases not matched to a gene.

This chain joins TRBV13 and TRBJ2-1; D is unresolved. This CDR3 spans 13 amino acids. The germline CDR1 and CDR2 sequences are PRHDT and FYEKMQ (reference sequence). The V and J ends lost 0 bases and 7 bases respectively, with 7 bases between them. The CDR3 DNA sequence: TGTGCCAGCAGCTTAGGGGACGCAAATGAGCAGTTCTTC. Translated, it gives CASSLGDANEQFF.

J is TRBJ1-1 and V is TRBV11-2; tentatively, D is TRBD1 (6 bases). Germline-derived CDR1 and CDR2 are SGHAT and FQNNGV. The CDR3 has 13 amino acids. V was shortened by 8 bases and J by 5 bases, with 15 bases between the two germline ends. This CDR3 is CASLSGEMTEAFF. As DNA, the CDR3 is TGTGCCAGCTTATCAGGGGAGATGACTGAAGCTTTCTTT.

This rearrangement joins TRBV12-3 or TRBV12-4 to TRBJ2-3; 7 bases map to TRBD1. The CDR3 length is 17 residues. V gave up 2 bases and J gave up 4 bases; unmatched junction bases: 12. CDR3 in DNA: TGTGCCAGCAGTTTAATCCGGGACAGCACTGGGGCAGATACGCAGTATTTT. Encoded protein: CASSLIRDSTGADTQYF.

The chain is built from TRBV5-4 and TRBJ1-1; D possibly corresponds to TRBD1 (6 bases). In germline, CDR1 is SGHNT, CDR2 YYREEE (reference sequence). The V gene lost 4 bases and the J gene lost 1 base, with 17 bases spanning the gap. CDR3 length: 16 amino acids. The CDR3 loop is CASSLDPRGQNTEAFF. The CDR3 DNA sequence: TGTGCCAGCAGCCTAGACCCTCGGGGACAGAACACTGAAGCTTTCTTT.

This chain links TRBV9 with TRBJ2-2, with a weak D call TRBD2 (6 bases). CDR1 is SGDLS, CDR2 YYNGEE, per germline. The V end lost 3 bases, the J end lost 7 bases, and 13 bases lay between the germline ends. The CDR3 is 14 amino acids. The CDR3 nucleotides read TGTGCCAGCAGCGCCGGGACTCTCGGCGGGGAGCTGTTTTTT. It yields the protein CASSAGTLGGELFF. Full variable domain (remainder filled in from reference TRBV9 and TRBJ2-2): DSGVTQTPKHLITATGQRVTLRCSPRSGDLSVYWYQQSLDQGLQFLIQYYNGEERAKGNILERFSAQQFPDLHSELNLSSLELGDSALYFCASSAGTLGGELFFGEGSRLTVL.

This clonotype was recorded only once. This chain links TRBV20-1 with TRBJ2-1; D uncertain. CDR1 DFQATT and CDR2 SNEGSKA come from the germline V gene (reference sequence). V lost 1 base and J lost 7, with 14 bases in between. This CDR3 has 14 amino acids. CDR3 in amino acids: CSARGGQTANEQFF. In nucleotides, the CDR3 is TGCAGTGCTAGAGGAGGCCAAACAGCTAATGAGCAGTTCTTC.

This sequence joins TRBV6-5 and TRBJ1-5, with D tentatively TRBD1 (6 bases). Germline-derived CDR1 and CDR2 are MNHEY and SVGAGI. This CDR3 is 13 amino acids long. Trimming cost V 6 bases and J 1 base, with 7 bases left between them. CDR3 bases: TGTGCCAGCAGCGGACAGAGCAATCAGCCCCAGCATTTT. It yields the protein CASSGQSNQPQHF.

V usage is TRBV7-2 and J usage is TRBJ2-5; 7 bases fit TRBD2. The CDR3 is 16 amino acids. With V trimmed by 5 bases and J by 5 bases, 14 bases remained unmatched. From germline, CDR1 is SGHTA and CDR2 FQGNSA. CDR3 in amino acids: CASSPGAGAGSETQYF. CDR3 sequence (DNA): TGTGCCAGCAGCCCCGGGGCGGGAGCCGGGTCGGAGACCCAGTACTTC. The variable domain in full, with the rest retrieved from reference TRBV7-2 and TRBJ2-5, is GAGVSQSPSNKVTEKGKDVELRCDPISGHTALYWYRQSLGQGLEFLIYFQGNSAPDKSGLPSDRFSAERTGGSVSTLTIQRTQQEDSAVYLCASSPGAGAGSETQYFGPGTRLLVL.

V is TRBV2 and J is TRBJ1-6; D not certain. CDR1 and CDR2 from the germline V gene are SNHLY and FYNNEI. V gave up 3 bases and J gave up 14 bases, with 14 bases separating them. The CDR3 spans 13 residues. CDR3 coding DNA: TGTGCCAGCAGTGAGGAGCCCGAAGTAACCCTCCACTTT. The encoded protein is CASSEEPEVTLHF.

This clonotype was picked up a small number of times. V and J are TRBV7-6 and TRBJ1-1; D unclear. Germline values: CDR1 SGHVS, CDR2 FNYEAQ. V was trimmed by 1 base and J by 1 base, leaving 7 bases between them. The CDR3 extends over 14 amino acids. The CDR3 nucleotides are TGTGCCAGCAGCTTAGAAGCCACGAACACTGAAGCTTTCTTT. Translated: CASSLEATNTEAFF.

There are a few counts of this clonotype. The rearrangement links TRBV6-2 or TRBV6-3 to TRBJ1-2; the D gene is possibly TRBD1 (6 bases). The germline CDR1 and CDR2 sequences are MNHEY and SVGEGT. This CDR3 has 15 residues. The ends were cut back, 2 bases at V and 7 bases at J, with 17 bases in the middle. For the CDR3, the DNA is TGTGCCAGCAGTTACGGTGGGGGGGCGCCTCGTGGCTACACCTTC. This codes for CASSYGGGAPRGYTF.

The chain carries TRBV14 and TRBJ2-7, with 7 bases that match TRBD2. CDR3 length: 13 amino acids. CDR1 SGHDN and CDR2 FVKESK come from the germline V gene. V shed 0 bases, J shed 9 bases, and the junction held 5 bases outside the gene matches. The CDR3, as DNA: TGTGCCAGCAGCCAAGATATCCCTAGCGGGCAGTACTTC. This encodes CASSQDIPSGQYF.

In this sample, this clonotype turned up many times. The chain employs TRBV30 and TRBJ1-5; D is ambiguous. There are 13 residues in the CDR3. The germline CDR1 and CDR2 sequences are GTSNPN and SVGIG (reference sequence). V lost 2 bases and J lost 3, with 8 bases in between. The CDR3 DNA reads TGTGCCTGGAGTCAGGACCACAATCAGCCCCAGCATTTT. It yields the protein CAWSQDHNQPQHF.

This clonotype was seen only a few times. The chain has TRBV6-6 and TRBJ2-2; D ambiguous. The germline gives CDR1 MNHNY, CDR2 SVGAGI (reference sequence). This CDR3 has 14 residues. The V end was cut by 1 base, the J end by 5 bases, with 8 bases between. The CDR3 DNA reads TGTGCCAGCAGTTACTTACGCGGAACCGGGGAGCTGTTTTTT. As protein: CASSYLRGTGELFF.

The chain uses TRBV6-2 or TRBV6-3 and TRBJ1-5; the D is unclear. Deletions cut 6 bases from V and 5 bases from J, with 14 bases between. The CDR3 is 14 residues long. CDR1 is MNHEY, CDR2 SVGEGT, per germline. CDR3 loop: CASSPWGFDQPQHF. DNA of the CDR3: TGTGCCAGCAGCCCTTGGGGATTTGATCAGCCCCAGCATTTT.

This chain links TRBV5-1 with TRBJ2-3; 8 positions agree with TRBD2. With V trimmed by 0 bases and J by 2 bases, 2 bases remained unmatched. Germline V lookup: CDR1 SGHRS, CDR2 YFSETQ. This CDR3 is 15 amino acids long. CDR3 nucleotides: TGCGCCAGCAGCTTGGAGCGGGAGCCCACAGATACGCAGTATTTT. Translated, it gives CASSLEREPTDTQYF.

The chain carries TRBV12-3 or TRBV12-4 and TRBJ1-1; 7 bases agree with TRBD1. The CDR3 has 21 residues. V lost 3 bases to trimming and J lost 7 bases; unmatched junction nucleotides: 29. CDR3 in DNA: TGTGCCAGCAGTTTCCCTCAGCCATTCCTGATCTCCCGGGACAGCGAAGGTGAAGCTTTCTTT. This gives the protein CASSFPQPFLISRDSEGEAFF.

This chain links TRBV4-1 with TRBJ1-5; the D is unclear. The V end lost 7 bases, the J end lost 0 bases, and 19 bases lay between the germline ends. The CDR3 spans 17 residues. Per the germline V gene, CDR1 is MGHRA and CDR2 is YSYEKL. The CDR3 here is CASTPSVTPYSNQPQHF. The CDR3 DNA follows: TGCGCCAGCACTCCGAGCGTGACGCCATATAGCAATCAGCCCCAGCATTTT.

The rearrangement joins TRBV6-6 to TRBJ1-1, with D possibly TRBD1 on 6 matching bases. This CDR3 is built from 16 residues. The germline V gene encodes CDR1 MNHNY and CDR2 SVGAGI (reference sequence). Trimming pared 5 bases from V and 2 bases from J, leaving 18 bases between. CDR3 loop: CASSVPGGFPNTEAFF. CDR3 nucleotides: TGTGCCAGCAGTGTCCCGGGGGGCTTTCCCAACACTGAAGCTTTCTTT.

This clonotype has only a few counts. The rearrangement joins TRBV29-1 to TRBJ1-1; tentative D call: TRBD1 (5 bases). The CDR3 is 11 amino acids. V lost 5 bases to trimming and J lost 4 bases, with 8 bases between them. The germline V gene encodes CDR1 SQVTM and CDR2 ANQGSEA. In DNA form, the CDR3 reads TGCAGCGTTTATGGGGGCACTGAAGCTTTCTTT. Its protein product is CSVYGGTEAFF.

This chain uses TRBV27 with TRBJ1-2; TRBD1 matches at 7 bases. V lost 5 bases and J lost 7; bases outside the gene matches: 7. The CDR3 totals 13 residues. CDR1 and CDR2 (germline): MNHEY, SMNVEV (reference sequence). The CDR3 is CASSPEGAGGYTF. In DNA form, the CDR3 reads TGTGCCAGCAGTCCCGAGGGGGCCGGTGGCTACACCTTC.

This clonotype appeared a few times. The chain combines TRBV15 with TRBJ1-2, with 8 nucleotides matching TRBD1. J lost 7 bases, V lost 4 bases, and 8 bases had no gene match. The germline V gene has CDR1 LNHNV and CDR2 YYDKDF (reference sequence). The CDR3 extends over 14 amino acids. The CDR3 sequence: CATSTADREFGYTF. Written as DNA, the CDR3 is TGTGCCACCAGCACTGCGGACAGGGAATTTGGCTACACCTTC.

The chain carries TRBV29-1 and TRBJ1-3; D is unresolved. Germline V gene lookup returns CDR1 SQVTM and CDR2 ANQGSEA. V lost 4 bases and J lost 0, with 7 bases in between. The CDR3 has 13 residues. In nucleotides, the CDR3 is TGCAGCGTTGCGGACGTCTCTGGAAACACCATATATTTT. Translating gives CSVADVSGNTIYF.

The table lists this clonotype with a few counts. The chain is built from TRBV29-1 and TRBJ1-1, with unresolved D. This CDR3 comprises 13 residues. V was cut by 2 bases and J by 1 base, with 8 bases left in between. Germline assignment: CDR1 SQVTM and CDR2 ANQGSEA. CDR3 protein: CSVEPKPNTEAFF. The CDR3 bases are TGCAGCGTTGAACCGAAACCGAACACTGAAGCTTTCTTT.